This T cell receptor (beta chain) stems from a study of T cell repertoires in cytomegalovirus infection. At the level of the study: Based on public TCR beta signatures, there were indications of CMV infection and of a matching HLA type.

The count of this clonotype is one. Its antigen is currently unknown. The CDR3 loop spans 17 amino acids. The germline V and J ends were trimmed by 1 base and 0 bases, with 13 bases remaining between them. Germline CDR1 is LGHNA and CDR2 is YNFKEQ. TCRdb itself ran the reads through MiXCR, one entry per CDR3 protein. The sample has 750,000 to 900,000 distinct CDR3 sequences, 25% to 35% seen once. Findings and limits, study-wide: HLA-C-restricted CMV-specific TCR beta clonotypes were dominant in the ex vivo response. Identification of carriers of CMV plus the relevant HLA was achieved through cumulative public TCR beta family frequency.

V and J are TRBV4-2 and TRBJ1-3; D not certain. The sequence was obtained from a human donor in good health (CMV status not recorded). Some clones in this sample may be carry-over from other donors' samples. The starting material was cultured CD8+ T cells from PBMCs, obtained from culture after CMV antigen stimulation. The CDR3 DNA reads TGTGCCAGCAGCCAAGGGCCCCAGGAGTCCTCTGGAAACACCATATATTTT. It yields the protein CASSQGPQESSGNTIYF.